Below, 8 T cell receptor beta chains from the same sample are listed, as sequenced in a study of cytomegalovirus exposure and HLA in healthy donors. This PCR relied on a set of 60 Vbeta primers and 13 Jbeta primers. TCRdb keeps only in-frame clones here, not all; method: immunoSEQ multiplex PCR. The listing contains approximately 140,000 clones. Sequencing was done on a sample of PBMCs. These receptors were obtained from a man in his forties in good health and CMV-seronegative.

The rearrangement uses TRBV29-1 and TRBJ1-2; possible D gene TRBD1, 5 bases. CDR3 length equals 13 residues. CDR1 is SQVTM and CDR2 is ANQGSEA in the germline V gene. Trimming took off 4 bases at V and 6 bases at J, with 15 bases between the two ends. CDR3 amino acids: CSVGGGKSDGYTF. The CDR3 DNA follows: TGCAGCGTTGGGGGGGGAAAATCTGATGGCTACACCTTC.

The chain uses TRBV11-2 and TRBJ2-3; a weak D match, TRBD1 (5 bases). The germline V gene encodes CDR1 SGHAT and CDR2 FQNNGV. Trimming shortened V by 0 bases and J by 4 bases, and 14 bases separated the two germline ends. The CDR3 loop spans 16 amino acids. The CDR3 region has the DNA TGTGCCAGCAGCTTAGAGGGGCGGATGGGGTCAGATACGCAGTATTTT. It is translated as CASSLEGRMGSDTQYF.

The chain recombines TRBV4-3 with TRBJ2-2; unclear D gene. Germline V gene sequence: CDR1 LGHNA, CDR2 YSLEER. The CDR3 has 15 amino acids. Trimming left V 3 bases short and J 2 bases short, with 10 bases between. The CDR3 spells CASSHGGINTGELFF. CDR3 sequence (DNA): TGCGCCAGCAGCCACGGTGGTATTAACACCGGGGAGCTGTTTTTT.

The chain couples TRBV11-1 to TRBJ2-5; 9 bases map to TRBD1. Trimming cost V 5 bases and J 5 bases; bases outside gene matches: 12. The CDR3 runs 16 residues. Germline assignment: CDR1 SGHAT and CDR2 FQDESV (reference sequence). CDR3 DNA sequence: TGTGCCAGCAGCCCTTCCGGGACAGGGTCAGGGGAGACCCAGTACTTC. Residues: CASSPSGTGSGETQYF.

This rearrangement joins TRBV6-5 to TRBJ2-7; TRBD1 agrees at 7 bases. The CDR3 is 13 residues long. The germline V gene encodes CDR1 MNHEY and CDR2 SVGAGI. With V trimmed by 7 bases and J by 2 bases, 5 bases remained unmatched. The CDR3 reads CASTRDSTYEQYF. CDR3 in DNA: TGTGCCAGCACACGGGACAGTACCTACGAGCAGTACTTC.

The chain combines TRBV19 with TRBJ1-1; no clear D. Germline V CDR1 and CDR2: LNHDA, SQIVND (reference sequence). The CDR3 is 12 amino acids. Trimming left V 10 bases short and J 0 bases short, with 9 bases between. CDR3 DNA: TGTGCCACTAAACTAATGAACACTGAAGCTTTCTTT. Its translation: CATKLMNTEAFF.

The rearrangement uses TRBV7-2 and TRBJ2-1, with 8 bases that match TRBD2. There are 15 residues in the CDR3. J was trimmed by 0 bases and V by 3 bases; bases with no gene match: 1. The V gene's germline CDR1 is SGHTA and CDR2 FQGNSA. The CDR3 sequence: CASSFSGTSYNEQFF. CDR3 sequence (DNA): TGTGCCAGCAGCTTTAGCGGGACCTCCTACAATGAGCAGTTCTTC. The full variable domain, rest sourced from reference TRBV7-2 and TRBJ2-1, is GAGVSQSPSNKVTEKGKDVELRCDPISGHTALYWYRQSLGQGLEFLIYFQGNSAPDKSGLPSDRFSAERTGGSVSTLTIQRTQQEDSAVYLCASSFSGTSYNEQFFGPGTRLTVL.

This sequence joins TRBV19 and TRBJ1-5; TRBD1 agrees at 8 bases. V trimming: 7 bases; J trimming: 5 bases; junction bases outside the gene matches: 13. The CDR3 covers 16 residues. Looked up from germline, CDR1 is LNHDA and CDR2 is SQIVND (reference sequence). The DNA for the CDR3 is TGTGCCAGTACCAACAGGGGGGTAGGGGGGGATCAGCCCCAGCATTTT. It codes for CASTNRGVGGDQPQHF.